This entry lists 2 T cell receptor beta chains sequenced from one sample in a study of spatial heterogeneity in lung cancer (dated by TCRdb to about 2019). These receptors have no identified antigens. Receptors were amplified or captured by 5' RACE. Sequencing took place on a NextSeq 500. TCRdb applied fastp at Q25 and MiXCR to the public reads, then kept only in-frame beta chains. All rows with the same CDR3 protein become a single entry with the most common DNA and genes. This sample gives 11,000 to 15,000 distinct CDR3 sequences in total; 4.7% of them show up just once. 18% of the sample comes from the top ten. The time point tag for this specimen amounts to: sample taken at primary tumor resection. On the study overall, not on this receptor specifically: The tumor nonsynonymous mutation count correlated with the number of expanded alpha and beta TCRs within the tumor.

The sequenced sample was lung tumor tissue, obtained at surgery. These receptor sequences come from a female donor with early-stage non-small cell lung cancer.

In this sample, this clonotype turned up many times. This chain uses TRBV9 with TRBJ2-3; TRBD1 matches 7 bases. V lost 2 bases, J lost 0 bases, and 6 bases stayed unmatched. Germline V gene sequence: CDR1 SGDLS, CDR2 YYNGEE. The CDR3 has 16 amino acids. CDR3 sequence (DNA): TGTGCCAGCAGCGTTAAACAGGGGTCGAGCACAGATACGCAGTATTTT. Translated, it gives CASSVKQGSSTDTQYF.

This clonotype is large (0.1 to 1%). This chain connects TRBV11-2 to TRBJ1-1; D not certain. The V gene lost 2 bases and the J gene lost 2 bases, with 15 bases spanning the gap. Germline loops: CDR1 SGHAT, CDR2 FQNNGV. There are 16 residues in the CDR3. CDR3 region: CASSLKLQKSNTEAFF. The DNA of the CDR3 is TGTGCCAGCAGCTTAAAGTTGCAGAAGAGTAACACTGAAGCTTTCTTT. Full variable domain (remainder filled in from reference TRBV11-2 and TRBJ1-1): EAGVAQSPRYKIIEKRQSVAFWCNPISGHATLYWYQQILGQGPKLLIQFQNNGVVDDSQLPKDRFSAERLKGVDSTLKIQPAKLEDSAVYLCASSLKLQKSNTEAFFGQGTRLTVV.